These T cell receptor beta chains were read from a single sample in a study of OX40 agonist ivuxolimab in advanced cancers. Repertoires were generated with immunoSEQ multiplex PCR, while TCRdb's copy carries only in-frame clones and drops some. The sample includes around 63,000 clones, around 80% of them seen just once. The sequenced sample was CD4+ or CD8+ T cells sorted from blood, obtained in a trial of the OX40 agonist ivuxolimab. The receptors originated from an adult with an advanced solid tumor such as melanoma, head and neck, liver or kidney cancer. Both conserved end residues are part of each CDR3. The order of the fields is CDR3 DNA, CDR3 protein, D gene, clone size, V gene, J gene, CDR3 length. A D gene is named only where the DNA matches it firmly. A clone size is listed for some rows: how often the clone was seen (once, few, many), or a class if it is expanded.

TGTGCCAGCAGTTTCGCCAATAACCTAGCTTATGGCTACACCTTC	CASSFANNLAYGYTF	-	-	TRBV28	TRBJ1-2	15
TGTGCCAGTGCACAGGGACCCCTCACTCTCGAGCAGTACTTC	CASAQGPLTLEQYF	-	few	TRBV19	TRBJ2-7	14
TGTGCCAGCTCACTAATGACAGGAGCGATGAACACTGAAGCTTTCTTT	CASSLMTGAMNTEAFF	-	few	TRBV18	TRBJ1-1	16
TGTGCCAGCAGCTTAGCCGGGACGACGAACACCGGGGAGCTGTTTTTT	CASSLAGTTNTGELFF	-	-	TRBV11-2	TRBJ2-2	16
TGTGCCATCAGTGAGAGACTAGCGGGAGGTCTCAACGAGCAGTACTTC	CAISERLAGGLNEQYF	TRBD2	once	TRBV10-3	TRBJ2-7	16
TGTGCCAGCAGCAAGGACAGGGGGAGGTCACCCCTCCACTTT	CASSKDRGRSPLHF	TRBD1	few	TRBV6-5	TRBJ1-6	14
TGTGCCAGCAGCTTATATTTGCTGCCCCGGGGCTCTGAAGCTTTCTTT	CASSLYLLPRGSEAFF	-	-	TRBV13	TRBJ1-1	16
TGTGCCAGCAGCCAAGAGTCTGACAGCCTAGAGACCCAGTACTTC	CASSQESDSLETQYF	-	-	TRBV4-2	TRBJ2-5	15
TGTGCCAGCAGCCCATTGGGACAGGGTTCCTACAATGAGCAGTTCTTC	CASSPLGQGSYNEQFF	TRBD1	-	TRBV11-3	TRBJ2-1	16
TGTGCCAGCGGGGGGACTAGCGGGAGGGCCCCATCCTACAATGAGCAGTTCTTC	CASGGTSGRAPSYNEQFF	-	-	TRBV21-1	TRBJ2-1	18
TGTGCCAGCAGCTTAAATCAGGGGAGCACTGAAGCTTTCTTT	CASSLNQGSTEAFF	-	-	TRBV11-3	TRBJ1-1	14
TGCGCCAGCAGCCAGGTCGCGGGAGGGGCGCAAAACATTCAGTACTTC	CASSQVAGGAQNIQYF	TRBD2	-	TRBV4-3	TRBJ2-4	16
TGTGCCAGCAGCCTACAGGGATTCCAAGAGACCCAGTACTTC	CASSLQGFQETQYF	-	-	TRBV4-2	TRBJ2-5	14
TGTGCCAGCAGGCCGGCAGGCTACGAGCAGTACTTC	CASRPAGYEQYF	-	few	TRBV6-6	TRBJ2-7	12
TGTGCCAGTACTGCGACCTCTATCCCGACCGGGGAGCTGTTTTTT	CASTATSIPTGELFF	-	-	TRBV27	TRBJ2-2	15
TGTGCCTGGAGTGACGGCGGGAGGCCCCGCAATGAGCAGTTCTTC	CAWSDGGRPRNEQFF	TRBD2	-	TRBV30	TRBJ2-1	15
TGTGCCACCAGCAGAGGAGGAGGAGAAGAGACCCAGTACTTC	CATSRGGGEETQYF	-	-	TRBV15	TRBJ2-5	14
TGTGCCAGTAGTATAGCTCTGCGGGTGTCCGGGGAGCTGTTTTTT	CASSIALRVSGELFF	-	-	TRBV19	TRBJ2-2	15
TGCAGCGCCTGGACAGGGGAAAGCTCCTACGAGCAGTACTTC	CSAWTGESSYEQYF	TRBD1	few	TRBV29-1	TRBJ2-7	14
TGTGCCAGTAACCGACCAGGGGGCCCTGGGCGGAATGAGCAGTTCTTC	CASNRPGGPGRNEQFF	TRBD1	-	TRBV19	TRBJ2-1	16
TGTGCCAGCAGCTTAGCGGCGGGGAGGGGGGCCCACCTGAACGCTGAAGCTTTCTTT	CASSLAAGRGAHLNAEAFF	-	-	TRBV7-9	TRBJ1-1	19
TGTGCCAGCAGCTTAGCGACTAGCGGGGAAGAGACCCAGTACTTC	CASSLATSGEETQYF	TRBD2	-	TRBV11-2	TRBJ2-5	15
TGTGCCAGCAGCTTAGCGATCGGTGCCCAGTCCTACGAGCAGTACTTC	CASSLAIGAQSYEQYF	-	-	TRBV7-8	TRBJ2-7	16
TGTGCCAGCAGCGCCGGACGTAGCGGGACTTACAATGAGCAGTTCTTC	CASSAGRSGTYNEQFF	TRBD2	-	TRBV9	TRBJ2-1	16
TGTGCCAGTAGTGTCAGGGACAGCCTCACAGATACGCAGTATTTT	CASSVRDSLTDTQYF	TRBD1	-	TRBV19	TRBJ2-3	15
TGTGCCAGCAGCTTAGTGAGTGCAGGGGCCACCAGCACAGATACGCAGTATTTT	CASSLVSAGATSTDTQYF	-	-	TRBV7-2	TRBJ2-3	18
TGCGCCAGCCCCAAAAAGGACAGGGGGATAAACTATGGCTACACCTTC	CASPKKDRGINYGYTF	TRBD1	many	TRBV23-1	TRBJ1-2	16
TGTGCCAGCAGTTTAAGAGAAGGGGCAGGAAGAAACACCATATATTTT	CASSLREGAGRNTIYF	-	-	TRBV28	TRBJ1-3	16
TGTGCCTGGAGGGGAGCGGGGGACACAGATACGCAGTATTTT	CAWRGAGDTDTQYF	TRBD2	-	TRBV30	TRBJ2-3	14
TGTGCCAGCAGCGTAGGAACGGTGAACACCGGGGAGCTGTTTTTT	CASSVGTVNTGELFF	-	-	TRBV9	TRBJ2-2	15
TGTGCCAGCAGCTCACCAGGTGGGGGGAATCGAGCTAACTATGGCTACACCTTC	CASSSPGGGNRANYGYTF	-	-	TRBV9	TRBJ1-2	18
TGTGCCACCAGCAGAGATATCCAGGGCTACGAGCAGTACTTC	CATSRDIQGYEQYF	-	-	TRBV15	TRBJ2-7	14
TGTGCCAGCTCGCTAACATCAGGGGGCTCTGGAAACACCATATATTTT	CASSLTSGGSGNTIYF	TRBD1	-	TRBV18	TRBJ1-3	16
TGTGCCAGCAGTCCCGGGACAGGGGGCGATGAGCAGTTCTTC	CASSPGTGGDEQFF	TRBD1	-	TRBV6-4	TRBJ2-1	14
TGTGCCAGCAGCGTCGGACAGGGGGCGAACACTGAAGCTTTCTTT	CASSVGQGANTEAFF	TRBD1	-	TRBV9	TRBJ1-1	15
TGCAGCGTCAGGGTAAGCTCCACTGAAGCTTTCTTT	CSVRVSSTEAFF	-	-	TRBV29-1	TRBJ1-1	12
TGTGCCAGCAGCTTAGCGGGTAGCGGGAAGCACGAGCAGTACTTC	CASSLAGSGKHEQYF	TRBD2	-	TRBV7-2	TRBJ2-7	15
TGTGCCAGCAGCCCCCGACTAGCCCGACAGGGGAATAATTCACCCCTCCACTTT	CASSPRLARQGNNSPLHF	TRBD1	-	TRBV7-8	TRBJ1-6	18
TGTGCCACCGTAGCGGGGGGGTTTCTGGAGACCCAGTACTTC	CATVAGGFLETQYF	TRBD2	once	TRBV28	TRBJ2-5	14
TGTGCCAGTAGTGCCGACAGCGGGGTGGTGTCCCAGTACTTC	CASSADSGVVSQYF	TRBD2	once	TRBV19	TRBJ2-5	14
TGTGCCAGCAGTTTATCCCCTCTCGACAGGACCTACGAGCAGTACTTC	CASSLSPLDRTYEQYF	-	-	TRBV27	TRBJ2-7	16
TGTGCCAGTAGTATCGTCCCGGTAAGGGGTGAAGCTTTCTTT	CASSIVPVRGEAFF	-	once	TRBV19	TRBJ1-1	14
TGTGCCAGCAGTTACTTGGACAGTTATCAGCCCCAGCATTTT	CASSYLDSYQPQHF	-	-	TRBV6-6	TRBJ1-5	14
TGTGCCAGCAGCTTGGCCCCGGGGGGAGATACGCAGTATTTT	CASSLAPGGDTQYF	TRBD2	-	TRBV7-2	TRBJ2-3	14
TGTGCCACCAGCCCATGGTCCACAGATACGCAGTATTTT	CATSPWSTDTQYF	-	-	TRBV15	TRBJ2-3	13
TGTGCCAGCAGTTCCGGGGGACGGAGCACAGATACGCAGTATTTT	CASSSGGRSTDTQYF	-	-	TRBV27	TRBJ2-3	15
TGTGCCAGCAGCTTAGACTATCTCACTGGGGAGCTGTTTTTT	CASSLDYLTGELFF	-	-	TRBV7-3	TRBJ2-2	14
TGTGCCAGCAGTGGCGGGGGGACTGGGGCCAACGTCCTGACTTTC	CASSGGGTGANVLTF	TRBD2	-	TRBV6-1	TRBJ2-6	15
TGCAGTGCTAGAGAGGGGGAGACCCAGTACTTC	CSAREGETQYF	-	once	TRBV20-1	TRBJ2-5	11
TGCGCCAGCAGCCAAGGACTAGCGGGATTTGGCAATGAGCAGTTCTTC	CASSQGLAGFGNEQFF	TRBD2	-	TRBV4-1	TRBJ2-1	16
TGTGCCAGCAGCTCCGGGACAGGGGAAGCTTTCTTT	CASSSGTGEAFF	TRBD1	-	TRBV7-2	TRBJ1-1	12
TGTGCCAGTAGGGACAGGGCCCATAGCAATCAGCCCCAGCATTTT	CASRDRAHSNQPQHF	TRBD1	-	TRBV19	TRBJ1-5	15
TGTGCCAGCAGCGGGGTCGAGCAGTACTTC	CASSGVEQYF	-	-	TRBV5-8	TRBJ2-7	10
TGTGCCAGCAGCGGACCGGGACTTCAACCACTGGGGAACACCATATATTTT	CASSGPGLQPLGNTIYF	-	-	TRBV21-1	TRBJ1-3	17
TGTGCCAGCTTAAGATCCCGGGGACAGGGGTATGGCTACACCTTC	CASLRSRGQGYGYTF	TRBD1	-	TRBV6-4	TRBJ1-2	15
TGTGCCAGCAGCCGGGACATCTCCTACGAGCAGTACTTC	CASSRDISYEQYF	-	-	TRBV6-5	TRBJ2-7	13
TGCGCCAGCAGCTTGGAATCAGTTGGCAGGACTTACTACGAGCAGTACTTC	CASSLESVGRTYYEQYF	-	few	TRBV5-1	TRBJ2-7	17
TGTGCCAGTAGTTTTTCCCAGGGCCTCCGAAATGAGCAGTTCTTC	CASSFSQGLRNEQFF	-	-	TRBV19	TRBJ2-1	15
TGCAGCGTTGTTTTCGCCACAGGGTTTACCGGGGAGCTGTTTTTT	CSVVFATGFTGELFF	-	-	TRBV29-1	TRBJ2-2	15
TGTGCCAGCAGTTCCCAGGCGACAGGAGGAAACACCATATATTTT	CASSSQATGGNTIYF	-	-	TRBV28	TRBJ1-3	15